Reported below is one TCR beta chain. Antigen unknown. The CDR3 extends over 13 amino acids. Germline lookup yields CDR1 SGHTA and CDR2 FQGTGA. J was trimmed by 6 bases and V by 4 bases; bases with no gene match: 5. This specimen comes from a study of T-cell reconstitution after alpha-beta-depleted transplantation in children. Whole-study results and caveats: Expanded clones from the graft, numbering several hundred, reportedly supplied alpha-beta T cells about two months after transplant.

Preparation of the TCRbeta library was carried out with unique molecular identifiers. TCRdb reanalysed the PCR reads using MiXCR and keeps one entry per CDR3 protein. This table holds under 250,000 distinct CDR3 sequences, under 8.5% found once. Sample: PBMCs, taken before TCRalphabeta/CD19-depleted stem cell transplant. The V call is TRBV7-3, the J call TRBJ2-7, with 8 nucleotides matching TRBD2. The clonotype was recovered from a boy under 10 years old with acute lymphoblastic leukemia, due to receive a stem cell transplant. Written as DNA, the CDR3 is TGTGCCAGCAGCTACGGGGGGGCAAGCGAGCAGTACTTC. It translates to CASSYGGASEQYF. The full variable domain, completed using reference TRBV7-3 and TRBJ2-7, is GAGVSQTPSNKVTEKGKYVELRCDPISGHTALYWYRQSLGQGPEFLIYFQGTGAADDSGLPNDRFFAVRPEGSVSTLKIQRTERGDSAVYLCASSYGGASEQYFGPGTRLTVT.